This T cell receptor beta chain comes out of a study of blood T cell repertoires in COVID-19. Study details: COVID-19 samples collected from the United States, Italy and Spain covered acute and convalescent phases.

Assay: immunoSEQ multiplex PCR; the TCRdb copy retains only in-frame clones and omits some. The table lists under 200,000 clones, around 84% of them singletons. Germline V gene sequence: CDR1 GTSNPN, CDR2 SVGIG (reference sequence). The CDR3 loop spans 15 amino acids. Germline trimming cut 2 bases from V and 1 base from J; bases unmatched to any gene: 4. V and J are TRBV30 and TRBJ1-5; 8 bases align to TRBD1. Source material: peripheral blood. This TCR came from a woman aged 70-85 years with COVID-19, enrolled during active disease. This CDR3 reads CAWSRGTGSNQPQHF. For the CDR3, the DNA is TGTGCCTGGAGTCGAGGGACAGGAAGCAATCAGCCCCAGCATTTT. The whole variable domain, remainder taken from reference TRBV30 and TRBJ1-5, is SQTIHQWPATLVQPVGSPLSLECTVEGTSNPNLYWYRQAAGRGLQLLFYSVGIGQISSEVPQNLSASRPQDRQFILSSKKLLLSDSGFYLCAWSRGTGSNQPQHFGDGTRLSIL.